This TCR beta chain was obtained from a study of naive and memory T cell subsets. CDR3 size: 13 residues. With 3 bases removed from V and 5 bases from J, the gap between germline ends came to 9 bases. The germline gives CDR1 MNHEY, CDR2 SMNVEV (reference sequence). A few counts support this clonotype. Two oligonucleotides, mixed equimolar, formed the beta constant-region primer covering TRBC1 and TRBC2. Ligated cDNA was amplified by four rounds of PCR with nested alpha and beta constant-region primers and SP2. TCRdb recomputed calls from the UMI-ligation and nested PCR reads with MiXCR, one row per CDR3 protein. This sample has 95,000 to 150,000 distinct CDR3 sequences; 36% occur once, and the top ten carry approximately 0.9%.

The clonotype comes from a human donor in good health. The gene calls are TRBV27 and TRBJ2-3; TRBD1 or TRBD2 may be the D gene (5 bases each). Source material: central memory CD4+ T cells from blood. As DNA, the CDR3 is TGTGCCAGCAGTTTTTGGGGGAGAGATACGCAGTATTTT. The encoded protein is CASSFWGRDTQYF.